This TCR beta chain was sequenced during a study of cytomegalovirus exposure and HLA in healthy donors. Overall study context: As released early, the data held 75 million to 90 million unique TCRs from HLA-typed donors.

Study-level findings and limits: TCR beta sequences reportedly predicted most subjects' HLA-A and HLA-B alleles accurately. A reported reduction in N-insertions relative to the 666-donor mean was seen in an Asian-associated ancestry cluster in a later analysis. Analysis performed later found roughly 18,000 TCR beta sequences associated with HLA alleles at 0.05 false discovery rate.

A note on this clone: Antigen specificity is unknown.

Researchers ran the PCR with 60 Vbeta and 13 Jbeta primers. TCRdb's copy holds only in-frame clones and misses some; the assay was immunoSEQ multiplex PCR. The table shows over 200,000 clones, with more than 75% occurring only once. Trimming stripped 5 bases from V and 8 bases from J, with 18 bases between. The CDR3 extends over 15 amino acids. Looked up from germline, CDR1 is MDHEN and CDR2 is SYDVKM. The sequenced sample was PBMCs. This TCR was recovered from a human donor in good health. V is TRBV28 and J is TRBJ1-4, with no clear D. CDR3 in amino acids: CASSLGRLGGEKLFF. The CDR3 nucleotides are TGTGCCAGCAGTCTTGGACGCTTGGGCGGGGAAAAACTGTTTTTT.